These T cell receptor beta chains were read from a single sample in a study of Ad26.COV2.S vaccination and SARS-CoV-2 variants. Clones were sequenced by immunoSEQ multiplex PCR, and TCRdb holds only the in-frame ones, with some missing. The repertoire consists of some 320,000 clones, with 85% occurring once and the leading ten covering 2.1%. This specimen was peripheral blood, taken in a trial of Ad26.COV2.S vaccine versus placebo. These receptors originate from a person aged 18-60 years who received the Ad26.COV2.S COVID-19 vaccine or a placebo. CDR3s include the opening cysteine and the closing phenylalanine or tryptophan. D genes are given only for firm matches. Size values are once, few and many counts, or a class for expanded clones, and some rows have none.

>13|TRBV13|-|TRBJ2-7|-
TGTGCCAGCAGCCCTACATTCTCCTACGAGCAGTACTTC
CASSPTFSYEQYF
>17|TRBV5-4|TRBD1|TRBJ2-5|-
TGTGCCAGCAGCTTGAACGGTCCGAGGGGGCGGTTGGAGACCCAGTACTTC
CASSLNGPRGRLETQYF
>14|TRBV9|-|TRBJ1-3|-
TGTGCCAGCAGCGTTCGGGGGTCTGGAAACACCATATATTTT
CASSVRGSGNTIYF
>15|TRBV6-5|TRBD1|TRBJ1-1|-
TGTGCCAGCAGCCCGGGACAGGGAAGAGTCACTGAAGCTTTCTTT
CASSPGQGRVTEAFF
>14|TRBV6-5|TRBD1|TRBJ2-7|-
TGTGCCAGCACCCTAGACAGGGGGCGGGTCGAGCAGTACTTC
CASTLDRGRVEQYF
>15|TRBV5-3|-|TRBJ2-7|-
TGTGCCAGAAGCTTGGCGCCGAGAACCCTCTACGAGCAGTACTTC
CARSLAPRTLYEQYF
>15|TRBV30|TRBD1|TRBJ1-2|-
TGTGCCTGGAGTGCCGCGACAGGGGGAAACTATGGCTACACCTTC
CAWSAATGGNYGYTF
>12|TRBV6-5|-|TRBJ2-3|-
TGTGCCAGCAGTTCCCCGGCGGGACTTGAGTATTTT
CASSSPAGLEYF
>15|TRBV7-9|TRBD1|TRBJ1-1|-
TGTGCCAGCAGCCAACTTGACAGGGCTAACACTGAAGCTTTCTTT
CASSQLDRANTEAFF
>17|TRBV29-1|-|TRBJ1-4|-
TGCAGCGTCACACATGCTTCAACAGGGAATTCTAATGAAAAACTGTTTTTT
CSVTHASTGNSNEKLFF
>12|TRBV3-1/TRBV3-2|-|TRBJ2-1|-
TGTGCCAGCAGCCCCTTTAACAATGAGCAGTTCTTC
CASSPFNNEQFF
>13|TRBV5-1|-|TRBJ2-3|-
TGCGCCAGCAGCGCCAGGGGCGGGGATACGCAGTATTTT
CASSARGGDTQYF
>18|TRBV11-3|TRBD2|TRBJ2-2|-
TGTGCCAGCAGCTTAGTAGCTAGCGGGGGCGCCACGGACGGGGAGCTGTTTTTT
CASSLVASGGATDGELFF
>16|TRBV27|-|TRBJ1-4|-
TGTGCCAGCAGTCCTCGGGGTCGATCAACTAATGAAAAACTGTTTTTT
CASSPRGRSTNEKLFF
>16|TRBV28|TRBD1|TRBJ1-5|-
TGTGCCAGCAGTTCTTTACTGGACAGGGACAATCAGCCCCAGCATTTT
CASSSLLDRDNQPQHF
>15|TRBV28|-|TRBJ1-2|-
TGTGCCAGCAGTTTAATCCTGCAGGGTGGGTATGGCTACACCTTC
CASSLILQGGYGYTF
>14|TRBV6-5|TRBD1|TRBJ1-1|-
TGTGCCAGCAGTTCCAGACAGGGGAACATTGAAGCTTTCTTT
CASSSRQGNIEAFF
>15|TRBV7-8|-|TRBJ1-5|-
TGTGCCAGCAGCCTCGACGGCTATAGCAATCAGCCCCAGCATTTT
CASSLDGYSNQPQHF
>14|TRBV7-9|-|TRBJ2-7|-
TGTGCCAGCAGCACCCGGGACTCAGCCTACGAGCAGTACTTC
CASSTRDSAYEQYF
>13|TRBV5-1|-|TRBJ1-1|-
TGCGCCAGCAGCTTGAGCCAGCTAACTGAAGCTTTCTTT
CASSLSQLTEAFF
>15|TRBV9|TRBD2|TRBJ2-5|-
TGTGCCAGCAGAACTAGGGAGGGTCCACAAGAGACCCAGTACTTC
CASRTREGPQETQYF
>15|TRBV9|-|TRBJ1-3|-
TGTGCCAGCAGCGTCGGGGGGGCAGCTGGAAACACCATATATTTT
CASSVGGAAGNTIYF
>15|TRBV20-1|-|TRBJ1-5|-
TGCAGTGCTAGTGGGGTCCTGGGGGGGAATCAGCCCCAGCATTTT
CSASGVLGGNQPQHF
>14|TRBV6-6|-|TRBJ1-6|-
TGTGCCAGCAGTTATAGGGGGGAAAATTCACCCCTCCACTTT
CASSYRGENSPLHF
>15|TRBV7-3|TRBD1|TRBJ1-2|-
TGTGCCAGCAGCTTAAAAGGGACAGGGGGCAATGCCTACACCTTC
CASSLKGTGGNAYTF
>13|TRBV12-3/TRBV12-4|-|TRBJ1-5|-
TGTGCCAGCAGTCCTGGGGGGCATCAGCCCCAGCATTTT
CASSPGGHQPQHF
>12|TRBV6-1|-|TRBJ1-2|-
TGTGCCAGCAGTGAAAGGGGGGGATGGTACACCTTC
CASSERGGWYTF
>15|TRBV7-3|-|TRBJ2-3|-
TGTGCCAGCAGCTTAGGGCTAGGGCGCACAGATACGCAGTATTTT
CASSLGLGRTDTQYF
>14|TRBV7-9|TRBD1|TRBJ2-5|-
TGTGCCAGCAGCTTTCCGACAGGGTCAGAGACCCAGTACTTC
CASSFPTGSETQYF
>14|TRBV10-3|-|TRBJ2-7|-
TGTGCCATCAGACCGGACAAAGGGGATTACCTCCAGTACTTC
CAIRPDKGDYLQYF
>15|TRBV2|TRBD1|TRBJ2-1|-
TGTGCCAGCAGTGAACAAGGACAGGGGGCCAATGAGCAGTTCTTC
CASSEQGQGANEQFF
>16|TRBV28|-|TRBJ1-5|-
TGTGCCAGCAGTCCGGACTTCGGAGGGGGCAATCAGCCCCAGCATTTT
CASSPDFGGGNQPQHF
>13|TRBV7-2|-|TRBJ1-2|-
TGTGCCAGCAGCTTATCCACGGTCTATGGCTACACCTTC
CASSLSTVYGYTF
>14|TRBV28|-|TRBJ1-4|-
TGTGCCAGCCGTTCTCAGGGAAGGGGTGAAAAACTGTTTTTT
CASRSQGRGEKLFF
>16|TRBV7-2|-|TRBJ2-3|-
TGTGCCAGCAGCCTGTGGGACTCTCGGAGGCCAGATACGCAGTATTTT
CASSLWDSRRPDTQYF
>15|TRBV2|TRBD2|TRBJ2-5|-
TGTGCCAGCAGCGACCTCGGGACTAGCGGGGAGACCCAGTACTTC
CASSDLGTSGETQYF
>15|TRBV28|-|TRBJ1-6|-
TGTGCCAGCAGGTTGGCCGGGCAGGGGAATTCACCCCTCCACTTT
CASRLAGQGNSPLHF
>14|TRBV7-3|-|TRBJ2-7|-
TGTGCCAGCAGCCCGGCGACAGGTACCTACGAGCAGTACTTC
CASSPATGTYEQYF
>16|TRBV7-8|TRBD1|TRBJ2-1|few
TGTGCCAGCAGCTTCAGACAGGGGGCGAGTTACAATGAGCAGTTCTTC
CASSFRQGASYNEQFF
>16|TRBV2|TRBD1|TRBJ1-1|-
TGTGCCAGCAGTGGCGGACAGGGGGCCGTGAACACTGAAGCTTTCTTT
CASSGGQGAVNTEAFF
>14|TRBV19|-|TRBJ2-2|once
TGTGCCAGTAGTACGGCAGGGTTTACCGGGGAGCTGTTTTTT
CASSTAGFTGELFF
>13|TRBV7-3|-|TRBJ2-7|few
TGTGCCAGCAGCTCCAATCAGGGAGGCGAGCAGTACTTC
CASSSNQGGEQYF
>16|TRBV19|TRBD1|TRBJ1-1|-
TGTGCCAGTAGTATTAGACCAGGGACAGGGCACACTGAAGCTTTCTTT
CASSIRPGTGHTEAFF
>13|TRBV12-3/TRBV12-4|-|TRBJ1-3|-
TGTGCCAGCAGTTCGGTCCCTGGAAACACCATATATTTT
CASSSVPGNTIYF
>14|TRBV10-2|TRBD1|TRBJ2-2|few
TGCGCCAGCTGTCCGGGACAGGGCACCGGGGAGCTGTTTTTT
CASCPGQGTGELFF
>17|TRBV24-1|-|TRBJ2-2|-
TGTGCCACCAGTGAGAACAACATGGGGCTCCACACCGGGGAGCTGTTTTTT
CATSENNMGLHTGELFF
>17|TRBV28|TRBD1|TRBJ2-4|-
TGTGCCAGCAGTTTATCCGGACAGGGGGGGACCAAAAACATTCAGTACTTC
CASSLSGQGGTKNIQYF
>12|TRBV5-1|-|TRBJ2-3|once
TGCGCCAGCGCCAGGGCTACAGATACGCAGTATTTT
CASARATDTQYF
>15|TRBV6-4|-|TRBJ1-1|once
TGTGCCAGCATCCCCCAAAAGGCGGGGGACACTGAAGCTTTCTTT
CASIPQKAGDTEAFF
>14|TRBV14|-|TRBJ2-2|-
TGTGCCAGCAGCAAAGAACCAAACACCGGGGAGCTGTTTTTT
CASSKEPNTGELFF
>13|TRBV7-2|-|TRBJ1-5|few
TGTGCCAGCGCGTTCCGTAGCAATCAGCCCCAGCATTTT
CASAFRSNQPQHF
>14|TRBV6-5|TRBD1|TRBJ1-6|-
TGTGCCAGCAGAATGGACAGGGTTAATTCACCCCTCCACTTT
CASRMDRVNSPLHF
>15|TRBV4-2|-|TRBJ1-1|-
TGTGCCAGCAGCCAAGAACCCCAGGGGAACACTGAAGCTTTCTTT
CASSQEPQGNTEAFF
>16|TRBV19|-|TRBJ2-2|-
TGTGCCAGTAGTATTAGGCTAGGAGCGAACACCGGGGAGCTGTTTTTT
CASSIRLGANTGELFF
>14|TRBV2|TRBD1|TRBJ2-7|-
TGTGCCAGCAGCCCCGACAGGGGGGGCTACGAGCAGTACTTC
CASSPDRGGYEQYF
>13|TRBV6-5|-|TRBJ1-4|-
TGTGCCAGCAGTCCCCGGACCTCTGAAAAACTGTTTTTT
CASSPRTSEKLFF
>14|TRBV5-4|TRBD1|TRBJ2-2|-
TGTGCCAGCAGCATACAGGGGGCAACCGGGGAGCTGTTTTTT
CASSIQGATGELFF
>13|TRBV19|-|TRBJ2-2|-
TGTGCCAGTAGTCGGGGCTCCCACGGGGAGCTGTTTTTT
CASSRGSHGELFF
>14|TRBV27|-|TRBJ1-1|-
TGTGCCAGCAGTTTATCCCGAGGGGGCACTGAAGCTTTCTTT
CASSLSRGGTEAFF